This TCR beta chain was observed in a study of post-analysis software for immune sequencing data. About the research overall: Several disease courses (relapsing-remitting, secondary progressive and progressive-relapsing) of multiple sclerosis were included.

V lost 3 bases to trimming and J lost 6 bases; unmatched junction nucleotides: 4. The length of the CDR3 is 14 residues. Study-level findings and limits: Versus controls, multiple sclerosis patients showed significantly lower diversity (normalized Chao1). Clustering by F measure revealed strong co-clustering among samples prepared together in one batch. When patients were compared with controls, about 5 TRBV segments were more frequent, TRBV5-6, TRBV5-1 and TRBV20-1 among them.

The authors incorporated unique molecular identifiers into the TCR beta cDNA libraries. TCRdb analysed the PCR reads with MiXCR anew, one entry per CDR3 protein. Here the sample spans hundreds of thousands of distinct CDR3 sequences, roughly 46% being singletons. This clonotype was recorded a few times. Its antigen is unknown. The chain employs TRBV12-3 or TRBV12-4 and TRBJ1-2, with TRBD1 matching over 10 bases. The source of this sequence is a girl between 5 and 17 years old with multiple sclerosis. The sample consisted of blood. As DNA, the CDR3 is TGTGCCAGCAGTTTTAGGGGACAGGGGCATGGCTACACCTTC. The encoded protein is CASSFRGQGHGYTF.